This is a list of T cell receptor beta chains from one sample in a study of blood T cells in healthy people across ages. TCRdb called the 5' RACE reads again in MiXCR, with one record for every CDR3 protein. The data contain approximately 730,000 distinct CDR3 sequences, approximately 55% of them seen just once; the ten biggest clones take up approximately 41%. The specimen was blood. Receptor source: a man older than 75 in good health. Each CDR3 is given with its conserved first and last residue. Fields, in order: J gene, V gene, CDR3 protein.

J: TRBJ2-5; V: TRBV7-7; CDR3: CASSHLWASGTLLQETQYF
J: TRBJ2-1; V: TRBV7-2; CDR3: CASSLYRGGAYNEQFF
J: TRBJ2-4; V: TRBV7-8; CDR3: CASSFRPLAKNIQYF
J: TRBJ2-5; V: TRBV4-1; CDR3: CASSEPTGKETQYF
J: TRBJ2-3; V: TRBV7-2; CDR3: CASSLKAGPSGRGHAYF
J: TRBJ2-1; V: TRBV3-1; CDR3: CASSQGGSHYNEQFF
J: TRBJ2-1; V: TRBV12-3/TRBV12-4; CDR3: CASSPKGTGDDEQFF
J: TRBJ2-7; V: TRBV6-1; CDR3: CASSPRDSDDEQYF
J: TRBJ2-2; V: TRBV12-3/TRBV12-4; CDR3: CASSPGTGINTGELFF
J: TRBJ1-2; V: TRBV7-8; CDR3: CASSHLQGLHYGYTF
J: TRBJ2-3; V: TRBV25-1; CDR3: CASSEGAGSTDTQYF
J: TRBJ2-7; V: TRBV12-3/TRBV12-4; CDR3: CASSHRSRQDEQYF